What follows are 18 T cell receptor beta chains derived from one specimen sequenced in a study of vaccination effects on CD4 cells after COVID-19. Libraries were prepared by immunoSEQ multiplex PCR; TCRdb keeps only in-frame clonotypes and omits some of them. The sample lists roughly 63,000 clones; about four fifths were seen once. No cognate antigen is known for these TCRs. Peptide-pool stimulation followed by sequencing identified expanded antigen-specific CD4+ clonotypes in the ViraFEST assay. When ten to eleven days of culture had elapsed, CD4+ T cells were isolated. Nucleocapsid antibody tests were negative, and the vaccine recipients had no prior SARS-CoV-2 infection. Source: CD4+ T cells from PBMCs cultured with SARS-CoV-2 spike peptides, taken before COVID-19 vaccination. The receptor source for this set is a human donor who received a COVID-19 vaccine.

The chain carries TRBV5-1 and TRBJ2-1, with no clear D. V lost 0 bases to trimming and J lost 0 bases, with 7 bases between them. Germline V gene data show CDR1 as SGHRS and CDR2 as YFSETQ. CDR3 size: 15 residues. DNA for the CDR3: TGCGCCAGCAGCTTGGAGGGTAGCTCCTACAATGAGCAGTTCTTC. It yields the protein CASSLEGSSYNEQFF.

V usage is TRBV2 and J usage is TRBJ2-2; unclear D gene. Germline values: CDR1 SNHLY, CDR2 FYNNEI. V lost 3 bases and J 4 bases, leaving 9 bases between the germline ends. The CDR3 is made up of 14 amino acids. DNA of the CDR3: TGTGCCAGCAGTGAGATGGGTATCACCGGGGAGCTGTTTTTT. Residues: CASSEMGITGELFF. Together with reference TRBV2 and TRBJ2-2, the CDR3 gives the full variable domain: EPEVTQTPSHQVTQMGQEVILRCVPISNHLYFYWYRQILGQKVEFLVSFYNNEISEKSEIFDDQFSVERPDGSNFTLKIRSTKLEDSAMYFCASSEMGITGELFFGEGSRLTVL.

The chain carries TRBV6-5 and TRBJ1-1; no clear D gene. The CDR3 has 12 residues. V lost 8 bases to trimming and J lost 1 base, with 8 bases between them. Germline V gene data show CDR1 as MNHEY and CDR2 as SVGAGI. The CDR3 DNA reads as TGTGCCAGCCGGTTTCCGAACACTGAAGCTTTCTTT. Its protein product is CASRFPNTEAFF.

The chain links TRBV6-2 or TRBV6-3 to TRBJ2-2; D is unresolved. The CDR3 has 15 residues. The germline gives CDR1 MNHEY, CDR2 SVGEGT. V lost 5 bases and J 4 bases, leaving 14 bases between the germline ends. The CDR3 sequence: CASSPPPHSTGELFF. For the CDR3, the DNA is TGTGCCAGCAGTCCCCCACCGCATTCCACCGGGGAGCTGTTTTTT.

The table lists this clone with a few counts. This rearrangement joins TRBV7-2 to TRBJ1-6; the match to TRBD1 covers 7 bases. This CDR3 spans 14 amino acids. Trimming removed 5 bases from V and 6 bases from J; junction bases left unmatched: 4. The germline CDR1 and CDR2 sequences are SGHTA and FQGNSA. The CDR3 sequence: CASSRPGGNSPLHF. The CDR3 nucleotides are TGTGCCAGCAGCCGGCCAGGGGGTAATTCACCCCTCCACTTT.

This clone was seen a single time. The J gene is TRBJ2-7, the V gene TRBV18, with D possibly being TRBD2 (6 bases). This CDR3 comprises 15 residues. V dropped 1 base and J dropped 1 base, with 11 bases sitting between them. CDR1 is KGHSH and CDR2 is LQKENI in the germline V gene. DNA for the CDR3: TGTGCCAGCTCACCACGGGAGGCAGATTCCTACGAGCAGTACGTC. Amino acids: CASSPREADSYEQYV.

The chain joins TRBV21-1 to TRBJ2-5. TRBV21-1 is flagged as a pseudogene. The CDR3 is 14 amino acids. CDR3 bases: TGTGCCAGCAGCAGACGACGGTTCCAAGAGACCCAGTACTTC. Translated: CASSRRRFQETQYF.

The genes are TRBV29-1 and TRBJ2-1; 10 nucleotides line up with TRBD2. The CDR3 sequence is 17 residues long. From germline, CDR1 is SQVTM and CDR2 ANQGSEA. With 4 bases clipped from V and 0 bases from J, the junction kept 9 bases outside the gene matches. The CDR3 loop is CSVGLAGGPSSYNEQFF. Written as DNA, the CDR3 is TGCAGCGTTGGGTTAGCGGGGGGCCCTAGCTCCTACAATGAGCAGTTCTTC.

The CDR3 reads CASSAGQYQETQYF. The CDR3 region has the DNA TGTGCCAGCAGCGCGGGACAGTACCAAGAGACCCAGTACTTC. The V gene is TRBV5-6, the J gene TRBJ2-5; D might be TRBD1 (7 bases). Trimming shortened V by 4 bases and J by 0 bases, and 10 bases separated the two germline ends. Germline loops: CDR1 SGHDT, CDR2 YYEEEE. CDR3 length: 14 residues.

The rearrangement uses TRBV12-3 or TRBV12-4 and TRBJ2-3; no clear D gene. This CDR3 has 11 residues. V lost 4 bases and J 11 bases, leaving 10 bases between the germline ends. The CDR3 loop is CASSSGGMQYF. The CDR3 region has the DNA TGTGCCAGCAGTTCCGGCGGAATGCAGTATTTT.

The count of this clone is one. This sequence joins TRBV28 and TRBJ1-2; 7 bases are shared with TRBD1. CDR3 size: 14 residues. J lost 6 bases, V lost 4 bases, and 8 bases had no gene match. Germline-derived CDR1 and CDR2 are MDHEN and SYDVKM. CDR3 sequence reads: CASSSLDRVHGYTF. The CDR3 DNA follows: TGTGCCAGCAGTTCCCTTGACAGGGTTCATGGCTACACCTTC.

The chain couples TRBV5-1 to TRBJ1-1; D might be TRBD1 (5 bases). Germline CDR1 reads SGHRS; CDR2 reads YFSETQ. V shed 4 bases and J shed 1 base, with 11 bases lying between them. The CDR3 is made up of 14 amino acids. Here the CDR3 DNA reads TGCGCCAGCAGCCGTCTTGGGGGGAACACTGAAGCTTTCTTT. It encodes CASSRLGGNTEAFF.

The gene calls are TRBV7-3 and TRBJ2-3; D remains unclear. The V gene lost 1 base and the J gene lost 6 bases, with 8 bases spanning the gap. The CDR3 runs 13 residues. Germline V gives CDR1 SGHTA, CDR2 FQGTGA. DNA of the CDR3: TGTGCCAGCAGCTTAAGCAGCATGGATACGCAGTATTTT. As protein: CASSLSSMDTQYF.

The gene calls are TRBV6-5 and TRBJ2-3, with D possibly TRBD2 on 5 matching bases. The CDR3 is made up of 15 amino acids. The V end was cut by 4 bases, the J end by 2 bases, with 13 bases between. Germline V gene data show CDR1 as MNHEY and CDR2 as SVGAGI. CDR3: CASSSWTGSTDTQYF. DNA for the CDR3: TGTGCCAGCAGTTCCTGGACTGGATCCACAGATACGCAGTATTTT.

The rearrangement links TRBV14 to TRBJ1-3, with D uncertain. The germline CDR1 and CDR2 sequences are SGHDN and FVKESK. Trimming removed 0 bases at V and 4 bases at J, with 10 bases between. This CDR3 region has 15 residues. Here the CDR3 reads CASSQDRVFGNTIYF. Here the CDR3 DNA reads TGTGCCAGCAGCCAAGATCGTGTCTTCGGAAACACCATATATTTT.

The gene calls are TRBV7-9 and TRBJ1-4; D remains ambiguous. V was cut by 3 bases and J by 7 bases, with 9 bases left in between. The germline V gene has CDR1 SEHNR and CDR2 FQNEAQ (reference sequence). The CDR3 sequence is 13 residues long. The CDR3 region is CASSFGRGEKLFF. CDR3 sequence (DNA): TGTGCCAGCAGCTTTGGACGAGGTGAAAAACTGTTTTTT.

The chain has TRBV18 and TRBJ2-7, with a tentative D call TRBD1 (6 bases). V was shortened by 4 bases and J by 2 bases, with 9 bases between the two germline ends. Per the germline V gene, CDR1 is KGHSH and CDR2 is LQKENI. The CDR3 length is 13 residues. The CDR3 region has the DNA TGTGCCAGCTCACTGCCAGGGGCCTACGAGCAGTACGTC. Translation gives CASSLPGAYEQYV.

This clone has just a few counts. V usage is TRBV11-3 and J usage is TRBJ1-1; weak D call: TRBD1 (6 bases). Germline V CDR1 and CDR2: SGHNT, YENEEA. Trimming cost V 4 bases and J 4 bases, with 13 bases left between them. The CDR3 has 14 amino acids. CDR3 residues: CASSSTGTGTEAFF. In DNA form, the CDR3 reads TGTGCCAGCAGCTCCACAGGGACGGGCACTGAAGCTTTCTTT.